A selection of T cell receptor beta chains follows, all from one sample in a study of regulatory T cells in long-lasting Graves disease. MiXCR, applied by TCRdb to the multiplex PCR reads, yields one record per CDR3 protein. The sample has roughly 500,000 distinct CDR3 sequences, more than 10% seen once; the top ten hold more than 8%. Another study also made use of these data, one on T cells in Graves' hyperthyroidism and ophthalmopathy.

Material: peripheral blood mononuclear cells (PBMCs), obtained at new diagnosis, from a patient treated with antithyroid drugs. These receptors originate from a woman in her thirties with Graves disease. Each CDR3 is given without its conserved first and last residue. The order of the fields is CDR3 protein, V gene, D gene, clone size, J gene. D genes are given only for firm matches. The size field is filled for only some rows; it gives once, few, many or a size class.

ASSLIGRNPAAF	TRBV28	NA	few	TRBJ1-1
ASSQGLLNTEAF	TRBV12-3/TRBV12-4	NA	many	TRBJ1-1
ASSQVVGGMIKTQY	TRBV14	NA	few	TRBJ2-5
ASSKTVYPYEQY	TRBV28	NA	many	TRBJ2-7
ASKASAGGLYEQY	TRBV12-3/TRBV12-4	TRBD2	NA	TRBJ2-7
ASSSYMGTDTQY	TRBV28	NA	many	TRBJ2-3
ASSARANQPQH	TRBV2	NA	many	TRBJ1-5
ASSYSPGDTGELF	TRBV6-5	NA	many	TRBJ2-2
ASSLRGSPLSPQY	TRBV12-3/TRBV12-4	NA	many	TRBJ2-5
ASSLEGRRTRVNEKLF	TRBV5-1	NA	many	TRBJ1-4
ASSYTPAGRDTEAF	TRBV6-5	NA	many	TRBJ1-1
ASSSTSGKLH	TRBV28	TRBD2	few	TRBJ2-3
ASSPIKFWTGSNNSPLH	TRBV4-1	TRBD1	many	TRBJ1-6
ASSLEGIYGYT	TRBV5-4	NA	NA	TRBJ1-2
ASSNPGTLEDTEAF	TRBV5-4	NA	NA	TRBJ1-1
ASTIPRSLGETQY	TRBV7-9	NA	many	TRBJ2-5
SVVVDRGFYEQY	TRBV29-1	NA	few	TRBJ2-7
ASSFHRGGYNEQF	TRBV2	TRBD1	many	TRBJ2-1
ASSPGPGQGKETQY	TRBV9	TRBD1	few	TRBJ2-5
ASSPGQATEAF	TRBV7-3	TRBD1	NA	TRBJ1-1
ASSYLVTTGELF	TRBV6-2/TRBV6-3	NA	once	TRBJ2-2
SVVSVGGRTEAF	TRBV29-1	NA	NA	TRBJ1-1
ASSLVGLGVGAEAF	TRBV7-2	NA	NA	TRBJ1-1
ASSDYLDAQC	TRBV27	NA	few	TRBJ2-3
ASSVDLATTEAF	TRBV9	NA	many	TRBJ1-1
SVGGVTEAF	TRBV29-1	NA	few	TRBJ1-1
SARKNGYEQY	TRBV20-1	NA	NA	TRBJ2-7
ATSDQPYEQF	TRBV24-1	NA	many	TRBJ2-1